These 6 T cell receptor beta chains originate from one sample sequenced in a study of somatic mutations in cytotoxic T cells in rheumatoid arthritis (dated by TCRdb to between 2016 and 2019). The library came from the immunoSEQ multiplex PCR assay. Imported from immuneACCESS, the table was reduced by TCRdb to in-frame sequences with V and J called. These copies leave out some clones; in studies compared against another copy, an unresolved V gene accounts for under half, and the cause of the remainder is not known. This sample has 10,000 or so clones in its table, and approximately 89% of those were observed once. The top ten clones comprise roughly 1.1% of the sample. The sequenced sample was CD4+ T cells sorted from blood. These receptors were taken from a woman aged 18-30 years with rheumatoid arthritis.

Only a few counts were recorded for this clone. The CDR3 spells CAWSPLAPNYGYTF. The DNA of the CDR3 is TGTGCCTGGAGTCCATTGGCCCCTAACTATGGCTACACCTTC. V is TRBV30 and J is TRBJ1-2; D gene ambiguous. Germline loops: CDR1 GTSNPN, CDR2 SVGIG (reference sequence). The CDR3 loop spans 14 amino acids. V lost 2 bases and J lost 0, with 10 bases in between.

V and J are TRBV14 and TRBJ1-2; 9 nucleotides match TRBD1. V gave up 4 bases and J gave up 6 bases; unmatched junction bases: 3. This CDR3 is built from 13 residues. Germline-derived CDR1 and CDR2 are SGHDN and FVKESK. CDR3 region: CASSRDRVNGYTF. CDR3 coding DNA: TGTGCCAGCAGCCGGGACAGGGTTAATGGCTACACCTTC.

This rearrangement joins TRBV27 to TRBJ2-2; 7 nucleotides agree with TRBD2. Trimming cost V 6 bases and J 4 bases; bases outside gene matches: 5. The germline V gene has CDR1 MNHEY and CDR2 SMNVEV (reference sequence). The CDR3 has 14 amino acids. In DNA, the CDR3 is TGTGCCAGCAGACAGACTAGCTCCACCGGGGAGCTGTTTTTT. Amino acids: CASRQTSSTGELFF.

The J gene is TRBJ2-5, the V gene TRBV7-9; 11 nucleotides line up with TRBD1. Per the germline V gene, CDR1 is SEHNR and CDR2 is FQNEAQ (reference sequence). The CDR3 totals 14 residues. The J segment lost 4 bases and the V segment lost 5 bases, leaving 3 bases of the junction unmatched. The CDR3 DNA sequence: TGTGCCAGCAGCCAGGGGACAGGGGGAGAGACCCAGTACTTC. Translation: CASSQGTGGETQYF.

The chain links TRBV30 to TRBJ1-1, with D maybe TRBD1 (6 bases). CDR1 is GTSNPN and CDR2 is SVGIG in the germline V gene (reference sequence). Trimming stripped 4 bases from V and 1 base from J, with 13 bases between. The CDR3 runs to 14 residues. CDR3 residues: CAWTRTASNTEAFF. The DNA of the CDR3 is TGTGCCTGGACCCGGACAGCCTCGAACACTGAAGCTTTCTTT.

The rearrangement uses TRBV7-9 and TRBJ2-3, with D uncertain. The length of the CDR3 is 12 residues. Trimming cost V 6 bases and J 0 bases, with 4 bases left between them. CDR1 SEHNR and CDR2 FQNEAQ come from the germline V gene (reference sequence). This CDR3 reads CASSPSTDTQYF. CDR3 DNA sequence: TGTGCCAGCAGTCCTAGCACAGATACGCAGTATTTT.